This is a list of T cell receptor beta chains from one sample in a study of regulatory T cells in long-lasting Graves disease. MiXCR, applied by TCRdb to the multiplex PCR reads, yields one record per CDR3 protein. Of over 350,000 distinct CDR3 sequences in the sample, 14% were seen once. This sample also belongs to another study, concerning T cells in Graves' hyperthyroidism and ophthalmopathy.

The sample here was peripheral blood mononuclear cells (PBMCs), taken at new diagnosis, from a patient treated with antithyroid drugs. The receptors derive from a woman in her 50s with Graves disease. Each CDR3 is given with its conserved first and last residue. The D gene is left open where the match is weak. Clone size is given for some rows only: seen once, a few or many times, or a class if the clone is expanded.

size	V	D	J	DNA	CDR3
many	TRBV7-8	NA	TRBJ2-2	TGTGCCAGCAGCCGACGGTCAGCCAACACCGGGGAGCTGTTTTTT	CASSRRSANTGELFF
few	TRBV4-1	NA	TRBJ2-1	TGCGCCAGCAGCCACGGACAGAACAATGAGCAGTTCTTC	CASSHGQNNEQFF
many	TRBV10-3	NA	TRBJ1-1	TGTGCCATCAGACAGGATTTGAACACTGAAGCTTTCTTT	CAIRQDLNTEAFF
NA	TRBV19	TRBD2	TRBJ2-1	TGTGCCAGTAGTATGGGAGCGGGAGGGCCTACCTATGAGCAGTTCTTC	CASSMGAGGPTYEQFF
many	TRBV10-2	TRBD1	TRBJ2-7	TGCGCCAGCAGTGAAAAGGGACAGGGAATGTACGAGCAGTACTTC	CASSEKGQGMYEQYF
NA	TRBV12-3/TRBV12-4	NA	TRBJ2-1	TGTGCCAGCAGTTTGGGGTCGGATGGATCCTACAATGAGCAGTTCTTC	CASSLGSDGSYNEQFF
NA	TRBV10-3	NA	TRBJ1-3	TGTGCCATCAGTGAGCCCCTCGGCGACAGAAACACCATATATTTT	CAISEPLGDRNTIYF
NA	TRBV18	NA	TRBJ2-5	TGTGCCAGCTCACCGAACGACCAAGAGACCCAGTACTTC	CASSPNDQETQYF
NA	TRBV11-3	NA	TRBJ2-3	TGTGCCGGCAGCTCCCGGGGAGGCGCGGGGGATACGCAGTATTTT	CAGSSRGGAGDTQYF
many	TRBV27	NA	TRBJ2-7	TGTGCCAGCAGTTTACAGGGCCATGGGGCCTACGAGCAGTACTTC	CASSLQGHGAYEQYF
NA	TRBV30	NA	TRBJ1-5	TGTGCCTGGAGTCACGAAGACAGCCCGAATCAGCCCCAGCATTTT	CAWSHEDSPNQPQHF
few	TRBV7-9	NA	TRBJ1-3	TGTGCCAGCAGCTTAGGAGGCGGCGGCGGGCGGCACACCATATATTTT	CASSLGGGGGRHTIYF
many	TRBV11-2	TRBD1	TRBJ2-1	TGTGCCAGCAGCTTTTTGACAGGGACCTCAGGTGAGCAGTTCTTC	CASSFLTGTSGEQFF
many	TRBV12-3/TRBV12-4	TRBD2	TRBJ2-3	TGTGCCAGCAGTTTGGACGGGAGGTTTGATACGCAGTATTTT	CASSLDGRFDTQYF